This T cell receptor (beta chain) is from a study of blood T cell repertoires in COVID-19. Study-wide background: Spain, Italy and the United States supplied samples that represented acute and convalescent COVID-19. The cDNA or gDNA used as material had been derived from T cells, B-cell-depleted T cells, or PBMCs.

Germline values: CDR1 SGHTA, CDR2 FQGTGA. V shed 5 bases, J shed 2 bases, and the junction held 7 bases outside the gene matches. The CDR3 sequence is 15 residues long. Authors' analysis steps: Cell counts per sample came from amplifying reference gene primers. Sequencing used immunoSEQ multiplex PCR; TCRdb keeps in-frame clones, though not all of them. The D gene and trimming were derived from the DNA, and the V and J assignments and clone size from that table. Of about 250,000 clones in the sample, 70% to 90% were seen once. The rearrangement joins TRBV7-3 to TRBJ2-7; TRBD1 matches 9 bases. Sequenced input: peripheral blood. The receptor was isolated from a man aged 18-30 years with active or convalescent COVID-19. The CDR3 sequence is CASSVGQGPTYEQYF. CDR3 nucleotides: TGTGCCAGCAGCGTCGGACAGGGGCCGACCTACGAGCAGTACTTC.